The next 17 T cell receptor beta chains were all read from a single sample in a study of Ad26.COV2.S vaccination and SARS-CoV-2 variants. Indicated treatment: around 19 received Ad26.COV2.S at low or high dose, single or two shots; 5 received placebo; per-sample allocation not given. Collection of samples fell on day 63 after the first vaccine or placebo injection. The data were produced by immunoSEQ multiplex PCR, yet TCRdb's version contains in-frame clones alone and is incomplete. The data show 400,000 to 500,000 clones, nearly 90% seen once. Material: peripheral blood, obtained in a trial of Ad26.COV2.S vaccine versus placebo. These receptors came from a person between 18 and 65 years old who received the Ad26.COV2.S COVID-19 vaccine or a placebo.

This clone came up once. An end of the junction does not agree with germline; a read error may underlie this. The chain is built from TRBV18 and TRBJ1-5; 9 positions match TRBD1. Germline-derived CDR1 and CDR2 are KGHSH and LQKENI. This CDR3 contains 15 residues. This CDR3 is CASAGTGRGNRPQHF. CDR3 DNA: TGTGCCAGCGCCGGGACAGGGAGGGGCAATCGGCCCCAGCATTTT.

The chain combines TRBV18 with TRBJ2-1; 13 nucleotides align to TRBD2. This CDR3 has 15 residues. V was clipped by 4 bases and J by 5 bases; unmatched bases: 2. CDR1 and CDR2 (germline): KGHSH, LQKENI. This CDR3 is CASSLGLAGDNEQFF. The CDR3 DNA reads as TGTGCCAGCTCACTTGGACTAGCGGGAGACAATGAGCAGTTCTTC.

The chain couples TRBV6-2 or TRBV6-3 to TRBJ2-5; TRBD2 agrees at 10 bases. Trimming removed 5 bases from V and 4 bases from J; junction bases left unmatched: 10. The CDR3 is 16 residues long. Per germline, CDR1 MNHEY and CDR2 SVGEGT. The CDR3 spells CASSLAGEELGETQYF. CDR3 coding DNA: TGTGCCAGCAGTCTAGCGGGAGAAGAATTGGGAGAGACCCAGTACTTC.

This clone has a handful of counts. V and J are TRBV18 and TRBJ1-2, with D possibly matching TRBD1 (6 bases). The germline V gene has CDR1 KGHSH and CDR2 LQKENI. Trimming removed 3 bases from V and 4 bases from J, with 18 bases in between. The length of the CDR3 is 16 residues. The CDR3 loop is CASSPTEGEGSYGYTF. CDR3 DNA: TGTGCCAGCTCACCGACCGAGGGGGAAGGGAGCTATGGCTACACCTTC.

V gene TRBV7-9 combines with J gene TRBJ2-4; perhaps D is TRBD1 or TRBD2 (5 bases each). The germline V gene has CDR1 SEHNR and CDR2 FQNEAQ (reference sequence). The CDR3 spans 17 residues. Between the trimmed V and J ends, which lost 5 bases and 0 bases, there was a span of 17 bases. CDR3 in DNA: TGTGCCAGCAGCCCTTTTCCAGGGAGTATAGCCAAAAACATTCAGTACTTC. Encoded protein: CASSPFPGSIAKNIQYF. The whole variable domain, filled in from reference TRBV7-9 and TRBJ2-4, reads DTGVSQNPRHKITKRGQNVTFRCDPISEHNRLYWYRQTLGQGPEFLTYFQNEAQLEKSRLLSDRFSAERPKGSFSTLEIQRTEQGDSAMYLCASSPFPGSIAKNIQYFGAGTRLSVL.

The chain employs TRBV6-2 or TRBV6-3 and TRBJ2-5; D is uncertain. The CDR3 totals 12 residues. CDR1 is MNHEY, CDR2 SVGEGT, per germline. The V gene lost 6 bases and the J gene lost 1 base, with 6 bases spanning the gap. The CDR3 DNA is TGTGCCAGCAGCCCCTTCCAAGAGACCCAGTACTTC. As protein: CASSPFQETQYF.

The chain has TRBV3-1 (or the pseudogene TRBV3-2) and TRBJ2-1; 11 nucleotides line up with TRBD2. Looked up from germline, CDR1 is LGHDT and CDR2 is YNNKEL (reference sequence). The J segment lost 2 bases and the V segment lost 5 bases, leaving 5 bases of the junction unmatched. The CDR3 loop spans 16 amino acids. CDR3 bases: TGTGCCAGCAGCTCCGGGACTAGCGGCACCTACAATGAGCAGTTCTTC. It yields the protein CASSSGTSGTYNEQFF.

J is TRBJ2-6 and V is TRBV7-3; D remains unclear. CDR1 is SGHTA, CDR2 FQGTGA, per germline. Trimming removed 0 bases at V and 4 bases at J, with 7 bases between. The CDR3 is 15 amino acids. The CDR3 spells CASSLTGFGANVLTF. CDR3 nucleotide sequence: TGTGCCAGCAGCTTAACAGGGTTCGGGGCCAACGTCCTGACTTTC.

This chain joins TRBV2 and TRBJ1-4; D ambiguous. This CDR3 is 14 amino acids long. Germline-derived CDR1 and CDR2 are SNHLY and FYNNEI. V dropped 7 bases and J dropped 7 bases, with 16 bases sitting between them. CDR3 sequence: CASTQEASTEKLFF. The CDR3 nucleotides are TGTGCCAGCACCCAGGAAGCGTCAACTGAAAAACTGTTTTTT.

This rearrangement joins TRBV19 to TRBJ1-4; the match to TRBD1 covers 11 bases. J lost 5 bases, V lost 5 bases, and 4 bases had no gene match. From germline, CDR1 is LNHDA and CDR2 SQIVND (reference sequence). The CDR3 runs to 15 residues. CDR3 region: CASSSGDRGNEKLFF. CDR3 DNA: TGTGCCAGTAGTTCAGGGGACAGGGGGAATGAAAAACTGTTTTTT.

V gene TRBV6-6 combines with J gene TRBJ1-1; D is perhaps TRBD1 (5 bases). V lost 4 bases and J 5 bases, leaving 17 bases between the germline ends. Germline V gene sequence: CDR1 MNHNY, CDR2 SVGAGI (reference sequence). The CDR3 loop spans 15 amino acids. CDR3 DNA sequence: TGTGCCAGCAGTTCCCCGGGTAGGGGATGGACTGAAGCTTTCTTT. Amino acids: CASSSPGRGWTEAFF.

The chain links TRBV4-3 to TRBJ2-3, with 9 nucleotides matching TRBD1. The V and J ends lost 2 bases and 6 bases, in that order; junction bases with no gene match: 6. This CDR3 is 15 amino acids long. Germline CDR1 and CDR2: LGHNA and YSLEER. Here the CDR3 reads CASSQSQGAGDTQYF. CDR3 bases: TGCGCCAGCAGCCAATCACAGGGGGCTGGTGATACGCAGTATTTT.

The chain recombines TRBV2 with TRBJ2-3; 9 bases are shared with TRBD2. V dropped 2 bases and J dropped 6; count of bases not matched to a gene: 12. CDR1 is SNHLY and CDR2 is FYNNEI in the germline V gene. The CDR3 spans 17 residues. This CDR3 is CASSERLAGDFEDTQYF. CDR3 DNA sequence: TGTGCCAGCAGTGAAAGGTTAGCGGGGGATTTCGAGGATACGCAGTATTTT.

The genes are TRBV28 and TRBJ1-5; TRBD1 matches 11 bases. Germline assignment: CDR1 MDHEN and CDR2 SYDVKM. The CDR3 consists of 15 residues. V lost 3 bases, J lost 4 bases, and 2 bases stayed unmatched. CDR3 region: CASSFRDRGNQPQHF. The DNA of the CDR3 is TGTGCCAGCAGTTTCCGGGACAGGGGGAATCAGCCCCAGCATTTT.

The rearrangement links TRBV7-3 to TRBJ1-5; a weak D match, TRBD1 (5 bases). Germline CDR1 SGHTA, CDR2 FQGTGA. Trimming took off 5 bases at V and 0 bases at J, with 11 bases between the two ends. The CDR3 contains 15 residues. CDR3 loop: CASSQDTYSNQPQHF. The CDR3, as DNA: TGTGCCAGCAGCCAGGACACGTATAGCAATCAGCCCCAGCATTTT.

This chain joins TRBV7-8 and TRBJ1-5; 7 bases line up with TRBD1. Germline CDR1 SGHVS, CDR2 FQNEAQ. V shed 5 bases and J 3 bases; nucleotides not matched to a gene: 4. The CDR3 consists of 14 residues. The CDR3 region has the DNA TGTGCCAGCAGCGCGGGACAGTACAATCAGCCCCAGCATTTT. It translates to CASSAGQYNQPQHF.

The genes are TRBV2 and TRBJ2-7, with D tentatively TRBD2 (6 bases). The V end was cut by 1 base, the J end by 3 bases, with 13 bases between. Germline V lookup: CDR1 SNHLY, CDR2 FYNNEI. The CDR3 contains 15 residues. The CDR3 is CASSEDGRGDYEQYV. The CDR3 DNA is TGTGCCAGCAGTGAAGACGGGAGAGGAGACTACGAGCAGTACGTC.